These 15 T cell receptor beta chains were all obtained from the same sample, sequenced in a study of blood T cell repertoires in COVID-19. The protocol was immunoSEQ multiplex PCR, while the TCRdb copy is restricted to in-frame clones and leaves out a portion. This table has approximately 100,000 clones, 70% to 90% appearing once. Input material: peripheral blood. These receptors all stem from a human donor in a cohort sampled during active COVID-19.

The genes are TRBV7-2 and TRBJ1-2, with D perhaps TRBD1 (5 bases). Per the germline V gene, CDR1 is SGHTA and CDR2 is FQGNSA. V dropped 0 bases and J dropped 4 bases, with 9 bases sitting between them. The CDR3 contains 14 residues. Written as DNA, the CDR3 is TGTGCCAGCAGCTTAGCGCAGGGTGGCTATGGCTACACCTTC. Amino acids: CASSLAQGGYGYTF.

V is TRBV9 and J is TRBJ2-3; TRBD2 might be the D (5 bases). Germline values: CDR1 SGDLS, CDR2 YYNGEE. V shed 1 base and J shed 3 bases, with 9 bases lying between them. The CDR3 is 14 amino acids. The CDR3 protein is CASSVFEGTDTQYF. CDR3 nucleotides: TGTGCCAGCAGCGTATTTGAGGGTACAGATACGCAGTATTTT.

The genes are TRBV3-1 (or the pseudogene TRBV3-2) and TRBJ2-7, with 8 bases aligning to TRBD2. The CDR3 covers 16 residues. The germline gives CDR1 LGHDT, CDR2 YNNKEL (reference sequence). Trimming removed 1 base from V and 6 bases from J; junction bases left unmatched: 11. CDR3 coding DNA: TGTGCCAGCAGCCAAGGTTCCGGGACTAGTACTACCGAGCAGTACTTC. It codes for CASSQGSGTSTTEQYF.

This chain connects TRBV5-6 to TRBJ1-1; 11 positions agree with TRBD1. Per germline, CDR1 SGHDT and CDR2 YYEEEE. The CDR3 sequence is 15 residues long. V trimming: 4 bases; J trimming: 7 bases; junction bases outside the gene matches: 9. CDR3 DNA sequence: TGTGCCAGCAGCCTTGATCCCGGGACAGGGGGTGAAGCTTTCTTT. It yields the protein CASSLDPGTGGEAFF. The complete variable domain, with remaining parts taken from reference TRBV5-6 and TRBJ1-1, reads DAGVTQSPTHLIKTRGQQVTLRCSPKSGHDTVSWYQQALGQGPQFIFQYYEEEERQRGNFPDRFSGHQFPNYSSELNVNALLLGDSALYLCASSLDPGTGGEAFFGQGTRLTVV.

The chain recombines TRBV12-3 or TRBV12-4 with TRBJ1-1; TRBD1 is a possible D gene (6 bases). This CDR3 has 13 amino acids. Trimming stripped 1 base from V and 13 bases from J, with 16 bases between. DNA of the CDR3: TGTGCCAGCAGTTTAGGCAGGGGCGTCAGTATTTTCTTT. Amino acid sequence: CASSLGRGVSIFF.

This clone was observed a handful of times. This sequence joins TRBV4-2 and TRBJ1-5; D unclear. Germline assignment: CDR1 LGHNA and CDR2 YNFKEQ. This CDR3 contains 17 residues. The V end was cut by 1 base, the J end by 6 bases, with 19 bases between. The DNA for the CDR3 is TGTGCCAGCAGCCAAGTTGTAGGCAGCGCCGAGATTCAGCCCCAGCATTTT. It translates to CASSQVVGSAEIQPQHF.

The chain uses TRBV11-2 and TRBJ1-1; the D gene is possibly TRBD1 (6 bases). The germline V gene encodes CDR1 SGHAT and CDR2 FQNNGV. V lost 3 bases to trimming and J lost 5 bases, with 16 bases between them. The CDR3 is 15 residues long. CDR3 region: CASSLEGGGITEAFF. The CDR3 DNA reads as TGTGCCAGCAGCTTGGAGGGGGGGGGAATTACTGAAGCTTTCTTT.

This sequence joins TRBV28 and TRBJ2-2; 13 nucleotides align to TRBD2. J was trimmed by 4 bases and V by 6 bases; bases with no gene match: 11. The CDR3 spans 18 residues. Per the germline V gene, CDR1 is MDHEN and CDR2 is SYDVKM. CDR3 nucleotide sequence: TGTGCCAGCAGAACTAGCGGGAGGGCCGCGGAGTTCACCGGGGAGCTGTTTTTT. This translates into CASRTSGRAAEFTGELFF. The whole variable domain, remainder taken from reference TRBV28 and TRBJ2-2, is DVKVTQSSRYLVKRTGEKVFLECVQDMDHENMFWYRQDPGLGLRLIYFSYDVKMKEKGDIPEGYSVSREKKERFSLILESASTNQTSMYLCASRTSGRAAEFTGELFFGEGSRLTVL.

The rearrangement links TRBV5-1 to TRBJ2-1; D may be TRBD2 (7 bases). Germline V gives CDR1 SGHRS, CDR2 YFSETQ. The V end was cut by 4 bases, the J end by 5 bases, with 25 bases between. The CDR3 has 18 residues. The CDR3 sequence is CASSTNPWGGGLNNEQFF. For the CDR3, the DNA is TGCGCCAGCAGCACCAATCCCTGGGGCGGGGGCCTTAACAATGAGCAGTTCTTC.

The CDR3 protein is CASSPGQRYEQYF. The CDR3 DNA reads as TGTGCCAGCAGCCCAGGACAGCGATACGAGCAGTACTTC. This chain uses TRBV12-3 or TRBV12-4 with TRBJ2-7; a possible D gene is TRBD1 (6 bases). Trimming stripped 6 bases from V and 4 bases from J, with 13 bases between. The length of the CDR3 is 13 residues.

The chain couples TRBV4-1 to TRBJ2-5; 7 positions agree with TRBD2. Germline V CDR1 and CDR2: MGHRA, YSYEKL. The CDR3 totals 14 residues. Trimming at V came to 5 bases and at J to 9 bases, leaving 12 bases not matched to a gene. CDR3 sequence (DNA): TGCGCCAGCAGCGAACTAGCGAGTGCACGGGCCCAGTACTTC. The encoded protein is CASSELASARAQYF.

V gene TRBV10-3 combines with J gene TRBJ1-2; D might be TRBD1 (6 bases). Trimming removed 2 bases at V and 6 bases at J, with 16 bases between. CDR1 is ENHRY and CDR2 is SYGVKD in the germline V gene. This CDR3 is 15 amino acids long. The CDR3 here is CAISEGAGTRDGYTF. DNA of the CDR3: TGTGCCATCAGTGAGGGTGCCGGGACAAGAGATGGCTACACCTTC.

J is TRBJ2-3 and V is TRBV7-2; 7 bases are a match to TRBD2. In germline, CDR1 is SGHTA, CDR2 FQGNSA. This CDR3 region has 16 residues. V trimming: 0 bases; J trimming: 4 bases; junction bases outside the gene matches: 7. CDR3 region: CASSLAGLVFADTQYF. The CDR3 coding sequence is TGTGCCAGCAGCTTAGCCGGACTAGTTTTTGCAGATACGCAGTATTTT.

The chain links TRBV5-5 to TRBJ2-2, with 8 bases lining up with TRBD1. V lost 0 bases to trimming and J lost 1 base; unmatched junction nucleotides: 5. The germline CDR1 and CDR2 sequences are SGHKS and YYEKEE (reference sequence). The CDR3 is 17 residues long. CDR3 sequence reads: CASSLAFTGGNTGELFF. The CDR3 nucleotides are TGTGCCAGCAGCTTGGCCTTTACAGGGGGGAACACCGGGGAGCTGTTTTTT.

This clone appeared a single time. The V call is TRBV19, the J call TRBJ1-5, with 9 bases aligning to TRBD1. Germline lookup yields CDR1 LNHDA and CDR2 SQIVND (reference sequence). Trimming cost V 9 bases and J 6 bases; bases outside gene matches: 6. The CDR3 spans 13 residues. The CDR3, as DNA: TGTGCCAGCTCGACAGGGGGTGGTCAGCCCCAGCATTTT. As protein: CASSTGGGQPQHF.